This TCR beta chain was recorded in a study of T cell responses to AZD1222 COVID-19 vaccine. The data were produced by immunoSEQ multiplex PCR, yet TCRdb's version contains in-frame clones alone and is incomplete. The top ten hold around 25% of the sample, which has tens of thousands of clones, less than 90% seen once. Germline V gene lookup returns CDR1 MGHRA and CDR2 YSYEKL. V lost 8 bases and J lost 5, with 21 bases in between. The CDR3 is 16 amino acids. This clone has just one count. J is TRBJ2-2 and V is TRBV4-1; tentative D call: TRBD2 (6 bases). This specimen was peripheral blood, taken 28 days after the second AZD1222 dose. This clonotype originated in an adult who received the AZD1222 COVID-19 vaccine. Written as DNA, the CDR3 is TGCGCCAGCGGACCCTCAGAGTCGGGGGTAACCGGGGAGCTGTTTTTT. Its protein product is CASGPSESGVTGELFF.